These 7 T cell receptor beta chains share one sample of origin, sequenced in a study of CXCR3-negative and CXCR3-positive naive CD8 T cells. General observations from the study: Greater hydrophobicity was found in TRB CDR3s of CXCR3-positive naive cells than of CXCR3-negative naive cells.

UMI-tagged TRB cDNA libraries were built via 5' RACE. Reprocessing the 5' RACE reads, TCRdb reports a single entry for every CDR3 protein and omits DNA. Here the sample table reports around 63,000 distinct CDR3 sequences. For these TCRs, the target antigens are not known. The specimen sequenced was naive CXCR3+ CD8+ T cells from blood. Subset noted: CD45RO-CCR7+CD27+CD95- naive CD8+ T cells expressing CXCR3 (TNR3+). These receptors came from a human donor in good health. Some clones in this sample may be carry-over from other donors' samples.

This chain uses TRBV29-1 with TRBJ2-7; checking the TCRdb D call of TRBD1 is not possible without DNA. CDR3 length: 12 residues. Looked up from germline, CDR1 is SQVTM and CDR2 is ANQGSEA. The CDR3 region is CSVGTGAYEQYF.

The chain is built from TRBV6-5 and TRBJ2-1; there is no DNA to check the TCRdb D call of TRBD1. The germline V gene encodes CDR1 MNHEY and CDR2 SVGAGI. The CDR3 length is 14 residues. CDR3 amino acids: CASSPYGTGNVGFF.

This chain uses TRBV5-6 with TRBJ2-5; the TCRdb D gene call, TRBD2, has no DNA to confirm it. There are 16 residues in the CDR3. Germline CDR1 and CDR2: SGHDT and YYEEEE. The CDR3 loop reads CASSLVEGSRGETQYF.

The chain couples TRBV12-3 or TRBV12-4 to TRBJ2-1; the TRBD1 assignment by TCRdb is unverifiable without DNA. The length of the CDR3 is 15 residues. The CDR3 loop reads CASSLFVGGSNEQFF.

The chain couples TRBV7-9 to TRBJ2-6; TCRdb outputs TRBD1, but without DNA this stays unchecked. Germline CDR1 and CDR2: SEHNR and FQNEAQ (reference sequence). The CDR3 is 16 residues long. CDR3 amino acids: CASSSLTGTGANVLTF.

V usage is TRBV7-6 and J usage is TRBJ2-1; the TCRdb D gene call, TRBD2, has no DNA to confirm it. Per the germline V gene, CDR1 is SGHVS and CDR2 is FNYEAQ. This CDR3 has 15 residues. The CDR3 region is CASSLVAGIYNEQFF.

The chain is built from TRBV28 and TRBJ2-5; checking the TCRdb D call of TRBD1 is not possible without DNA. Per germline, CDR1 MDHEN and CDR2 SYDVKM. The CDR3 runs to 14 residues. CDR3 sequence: CASSQGQGAKTQYF.